These 14 T cell receptor beta chains came from one sample sequenced in a study of cytomegalovirus exposure and HLA in healthy donors. PCR involved 60 Vbeta and 13 Jbeta primers. The method was immunoSEQ multiplex PCR; TCRdb's version includes in-frame clones alone and lacks a portion of them. The profile shows some 70,000 clones, around 70% of them singletons. Sample: PBMCs. Every receptor here comes from a male donor in good health and CMV-seropositive.

J is TRBJ1-6 and V is TRBV6-6, with 8 bases that match TRBD1. The CDR3 extends over 16 amino acids. V shed 3 bases, J shed 4 bases, and the junction held 5 bases outside the gene matches. The germline V gene has CDR1 MNHNY and CDR2 SVGAGI (reference sequence). This CDR3 reads CASSYDRGGYNSPLHF. The CDR3 nucleotides are TGTGCCAGCAGTTATGACAGGGGCGGATATAATTCACCCCTCCACTTT.

This clone was picked up a small number of times. This sequence joins TRBV29-1 and TRBJ2-5; 12 bases line up with TRBD1. This CDR3 region has 15 residues. CDR1 is SQVTM and CDR2 is ANQGSEA in the germline V gene. Trimming cost V 7 bases and J 5 bases; bases outside gene matches: 11. Written as DNA, the CDR3 is TGCAGCGCCTCCCGGGACAGGGGGCGTAGGGAGACCCAGTACTTC. It encodes CSASRDRGRRETQYF.

Of note for this clone: A read error may produce the germline difference seen at one junction end. This chain connects TRBV7-9 to TRBJ2-3; no clear D. The CDR3 spans 12 residues. From germline, CDR1 is SEHNR and CDR2 FQNEAQ (reference sequence). This chain's CDR3 is CSSSLRRVTQYF. The CDR3 DNA sequence: TGTTCCAGCAGCTTAAGGAGAGTTACGCAGTATTTT.

The J gene is TRBJ1-5, the V gene TRBV6-1; D perhaps matches TRBD1 (5 bases). The germline V gene has CDR1 MNHNS and CDR2 SASEGT. The CDR3 covers 14 residues. Trimming removed 8 bases at V and 5 bases at J, with 16 bases between. CDR3 protein: CASDYRRFDQPQHF. For the CDR3, the DNA is TGTGCCAGCGATTACAGGCGCTTCGATCAGCCCCAGCATTTT.

The rearrangement links TRBV30 to TRBJ2-1, with 9 bases fitting TRBD2. Germline loops: CDR1 GTSNPN, CDR2 SVGIG (reference sequence). The CDR3 totals 14 residues. V dropped 2 bases and J dropped 9; count of bases not matched to a gene: 8. DNA for the CDR3: TGTGCCTGGAGTTCGTTAGCGGGAGTAACTGAGCAGTTCTTC. Its translation: CAWSSLAGVTEQFF.

A few counts support this clone. This sequence joins TRBV4-3 and TRBJ2-7, with 9 positions matching TRBD1. Germline V gene lookup returns CDR1 LGHNA and CDR2 YSLEER. Trimming cost V 0 bases and J 2 bases; bases outside gene matches: 11. There are 18 residues in the CDR3. CDR3 nucleotide sequence: TGCGCCAGCAGCCAAGATCGGAACCTTTGGGACAGGGCCTACGAGCAGTACTTC. It translates to CASSQDRNLWDRAYEQYF.

The chain joins TRBV25-1 to TRBJ2-7; D perhaps matches TRBD1 (5 bases). The length of the CDR3 is 14 residues. Looked up from germline, CDR1 is MGHDK and CDR2 is SYGVNS. V lost 3 bases and J 2 bases, leaving 11 bases between the germline ends. CDR3 region: CASSERQGPYEQYF. The CDR3 DNA follows: TGTGCCAGCAGTGAGAGGCAGGGTCCCTACGAGCAGTACTTC.

The chain joins TRBV9 to TRBJ1-1; D is possibly TRBD1 (5 bases). The CDR3 runs to 12 residues. Trimming pared 0 bases from V and 6 bases from J, leaving 6 bases between. Germline V lookup: CDR1 SGDLS, CDR2 YYNGEE. The CDR3 sequence is CASSVAGPEAFF. The CDR3 nucleotides are TGTGCCAGCAGCGTAGCAGGGCCTGAAGCTTTCTTT.

The rearrangement uses TRBV30 and TRBJ1-3; TRBD1 matches at 9 bases. The V segment lost 4 bases and the J segment 4 bases; nucleotides outside the gene matches: 2. The CDR3 is made up of 13 amino acids. The germline gives CDR1 GTSNPN, CDR2 SVGIG (reference sequence). The CDR3 sequence is CAWTTGGGNTIYF. In DNA, the CDR3 is TGTGCCTGGACGACAGGGGGAGGAAACACCATATATTTT.

The chain links TRBV2 to TRBJ2-5; 10 bases are a match to TRBD1. The germline V gene has CDR1 SNHLY and CDR2 FYNNEI. The V and J ends lost 5 bases and 4 bases, in that order; junction bases with no gene match: 7. This CDR3 is built from 15 residues. CDR3 nucleotides: TGTGCCAGCAGTCCCCAGGGGACAGGGGCAGAGACCCAGTACTTC. It encodes CASSPQGTGAETQYF. The whole variable domain, filled in from reference TRBV2 and TRBJ2-5, reads EPEVTQTPSHQVTQMGQEVILRCVPISNHLYFYWYRQILGQKVEFLVSFYNNEISEKSEIFDDQFSVERPDGSNFTLKIRSTKLEDSAMYFCASSPQGTGAETQYFGPGTRLLVL.

CDR3 region: CASSSGLGSQETQYF. CDR3 bases: TGTGCCAGCAGCTCGGGACTAGGGAGCCAAGAGACCCAGTACTTC. This sequence joins TRBV7-2 and TRBJ2-5, with 8 bases aligning to TRBD2. The germline CDR1 and CDR2 sequences are SGHTA and FQGNSA. V was clipped by 4 bases and J by 1 base; unmatched bases: 5. This CDR3 is built from 15 residues. Supplemented by reference TRBV7-2 and TRBJ2-5, the full variable domain reads GAGVSQSPSNKVTEKGKDVELRCDPISGHTALYWYRQSLGQGLEFLIYFQGNSAPDKSGLPSDRFSAERTGGSVSTLTIQRTQQEDSAVYLCASSSGLGSQETQYFGPGTRLLVL.

The rearrangement uses TRBV30 and TRBJ2-7; TRBD2 might be the D (6 bases). Germline lookup yields CDR1 GTSNPN and CDR2 SVGIG (reference sequence). Trimming took 0 bases from V and 6 from J, leaving 15 bases between them. The CDR3 is 14 amino acids. CDR3 in amino acids: CAWSVGGPGGEQYF. CDR3 nucleotide sequence: TGTGCCTGGAGTGTCGGAGGGCCCGGCGGCGAGCAGTACTTC.

The sample holds a few counts of this clone. This rearrangement joins TRBV7-6 to TRBJ1-4; 7 positions agree with TRBD1. CDR3 size: 15 residues. Germline V CDR1 and CDR2: SGHVS, FNYEAQ. V lost 5 bases and J lost 11; bases outside the gene matches: 14. The CDR3 loop is CASSPFVNRGAKLFF. Written as DNA, the CDR3 is TGTGCCAGCAGCCCATTTGTGAACAGGGGTGCGAAACTGTTTTTT.

This rearrangement joins TRBV7-9 to TRBJ2-1, with D possibly being TRBD2 (5 bases). This CDR3 is built from 12 residues. Trimming removed 7 bases from V and 6 bases from J, with 10 bases in between. Looked up from germline, CDR1 is SEHNR and CDR2 is FQNEAQ (reference sequence). In nucleotides, the CDR3 is TGTGCCAGCACCCCCCGGGGCAATGAGCAGTTCTTC. Translating it yields CASTPRGNEQFF.